This T cell receptor (beta chain) was retrieved from a study of a mutant IDH1 vaccine in newly diagnosed glioma. In the study overall: Eight vaccinations were given in weeks 1, 3, 5, 7, 11, 15, 19 and 23. Overall study findings and caveats: With respect to changes in top peripheral T cell clonotypes, pseudoprogression seemed unrelated.

TCRdb keeps only in-frame clones here, not all; method: immunoSEQ multiplex PCR. The table includes about 56,000 clones, around 86% detected once. Germline-derived CDR1 and CDR2 are SGHAT and FQNNGV. V lost 5 bases, J lost 3 bases, and 8 bases lay in between. The CDR3 runs 14 residues. This clone was recorded a few times. Its antigen is not known. Stated time point: week 23, last vaccination. Vaccinated patients received 300 ug of mutant IDH1 20-mer peptide per dose, with topical imiquimod. The receptor was isolated from a man aged 35-49 years with glioma. The chain has TRBV11-2 and TRBJ2-6; D call uncertain. The starting material was PBMCs, obtained from a glioma patient whose treatment included an IDH1 peptide vaccine. The CDR3 DNA reads as TGTGCCAGCAGCCCCCTTGTTGGGGCCAACGTCCTGACTTTC. Translated: CASSPLVGANVLTF.